This is a list of T cell receptor beta chains from one sample in a study of T cell responses to AZD1222 COVID-19 vaccine. The table came from immunoSEQ multiplex PCR; TCRdb's copy has only in-frame clones and leaves some out. The sample shows around 84,000 clones, 88% of them seen only once. The sample consisted of peripheral blood, taken on day 0 of AZD1222 vaccination. These receptors were obtained from an adult in good health. Both conserved end residues are part of each CDR3. D genes are given only for firm matches. Rows give clone size only sometimes, using once, few, many, or a class for an expanded clone.

.	TRBJ1-2	16	TRBD1	TRBV6-1	TGTGCCAGCAGTGAGGGGCTCAGGGGGACTAACTATGGCTACACCTTC	CASSEGLRGTNYGYTF
.	TRBJ2-2	13	.	TRBV7-3	TGTGCCAGCAGCCCGCCGTTTAGCGGGGAGCTGTTTTTT	CASSPPFSGELFF
.	TRBJ1-5	15	.	TRBV6-5	TGTGCCAGCAGTGACTCCCAGGGTTTGAATCAGCCCCAGCATTTT	CASSDSQGLNQPQHF
.	TRBJ2-1	14	.	TRBV7-9	TGTGCCAGCAGCGTAGCCGGGACACACAATGAGCAGTTCTTC	CASSVAGTHNEQFF
.	TRBJ1-2	8	.	TRBV30	TGTGCCTCTATTGGCTACACCTTC	CASIGYTF
.	TRBJ2-3	17	TRBD2	TRBV4-3	TGCGCCAGCAGCCAGGCCTGGGGGACTAGCGGGAGAAATACGCAGTATTTT	CASSQAWGTSGRNTQYF
once	TRBJ2-7	15	.	TRBV7-2	TGTGCCAGCAGCTCCCCTATTAGGGCATCCTACGAGCAGTACTTC	CASSSPIRASYEQYF
.	TRBJ2-3	16	TRBD1	TRBV5-4	TGTGCCAGCAGCAAACCCGGACAGGGGATTGCAGATACGCAGTATTTT	CASSKPGQGIADTQYF
.	TRBJ1-1	13	.	TRBV12-3/TRBV12-4	TGTGCCAGCAGTTTGCGGGGAGGTACTGAAGCTTTCTTT	CASSLRGGTEAFF
.	TRBJ2-1	15	.	TRBV28	TGTGCCAGCAGTTTATCAGGTTCACTCTACAATGAGCAGTTCTTC	CASSLSGSLYNEQFF
.	TRBJ2-7	13	.	TRBV29-1	TGCAGCGTTGTGACAGCCCTCTCCTACGAGCAGTACTTC	CSVVTALSYEQYF
.	TRBJ2-6	20	TRBD1	TRBV28	TGTGCCAGCAGTTTACTACAGGGGCAAACCACCTACTCTGGGGCCAACGTCCTGACTTTC	CASSLLQGQTTYSGANVLTF
few	TRBJ2-2	16	TRBD1	TRBV28	TGTGCCAGCAGCCCCAACGACAGGGTACTCGCCGGGGAGCTGTTTTTT	CASSPNDRVLAGELFF
.	TRBJ2-2	13	.	TRBV9	TGTGCCAGCAGCGACCAGAGGACCGGGGAGCTGTTTTTT	CASSDQRTGELFF
once	TRBJ2-3	14	.	TRBV7-9	TGTGCCAGCAGGTCTAATCTTCCTACAGATACGCAGTATTTT	CASRSNLPTDTQYF
.	TRBJ2-4	14	TRBD1	TRBV5-4	TGTGCCAGCAGCTCGGACAGGGGCTGGGGCATTCAGTACTTC	CASSSDRGWGIQYF
.	TRBJ2-3	15	.	TRBV27	TGTGCCAGCAGAATCTTCCTATCAGGCACAGATACGCAGTATTTT	CASRIFLSGTDTQYF
.	TRBJ1-4	15	TRBD1	TRBV7-2	TGTGCCAGCAGCTTGGGACAGGGCCCTAATGAAAAACTGTTTTTT	CASSLGQGPNEKLFF
.	TRBJ1-6	18	.	TRBV4-1	TGCGCCAGCAGCCCGGGAGGGGCAGGGTACAGGAGGAATTCACCCCTCCACTTT	CASSPGGAGYRRNSPLHF
few	TRBJ1-3	16	TRBD1	TRBV5-1	TGCGCCAGCAGCTTGAGTCAGGGGGCAGTTGGAAACACCATATATTTT	CASSLSQGAVGNTIYF
.	TRBJ2-7	14	.	TRBV28	TGTGCCAGCAGAACCAGGGCCTACTCCTACGAGCAGTACTTC	CASRTRAYSYEQYF
.	TRBJ1-5	12	.	TRBV18	TGTGCCAGCTCACTGGAAGGTCAGCCCCAGCATTTT	CASSLEGQPQHF
.	TRBJ1-1	17	TRBD1	TRBV11-3	TGTGCCAGCAGCTCGGGACAGGGGATGGCGGGGAACACTGAAGCTTTCTTT	CASSSGQGMAGNTEAFF
.	TRBJ2-3	15	TRBD2	TRBV5-1	TGCGCCAGCAGCTTCGCGGGAGGCAGCACAGATACGCAGTATTTT	CASSFAGGSTDTQYF
.	TRBJ2-5	13	.	TRBV13	TGTGCCAGCAGCTTAGTTGGGTCGGAGACCCAGTACTTC	CASSLVGSETQYF
.	TRBJ1-2	13	TRBD1	TRBV27	TGTGCCAGCTCCCCAGGGGGCAGCTATGGCTACACCTTC	CASSPGGSYGYTF
.	TRBJ2-6	17	.	TRBV19	TGTGCCAGTAGTAGAGATGGCGGGGCCCCTGGGGCCAACGTCCTGACTTTC	CASSRDGGAPGANVLTF
once	TRBJ2-7	15	.	TRBV28	TGTGCCAGCAGTTTAGGGAGCGGAGGCTCCTACGAGCAGTACTTC	CASSLGSGGSYEQYF
.	TRBJ2-1	13	.	TRBV18	TGTGCCAGCTCCCGACCCGGGAACAATGAGCAGTTCTTC	CASSRPGNNEQFF
.	TRBJ2-2	13	TRBD2	TRBV24-1	TGTGCCTCCGACGGGGGGGCGTCCGGGGAGCTGTTTTTT	CASDGGASGELFF
once	TRBJ2-2	12	.	TRBV27	TGTGCCAGCGGAGGGTACACCGGGGAGCTGTTTTTT	CASGGYTGELFF
.	TRBJ1-1	16	.	TRBV10-2	TGCGCCAGCAGTGCCGGAGGGTCCATTACTGTCACTGAAGCTTTCTTT	CASSAGGSITVTEAFF
.	TRBJ1-1	13	.	TRBV29-1	TGCAGCGTTGAACGGGGGTTCGACACTGAAGCTTTCTTT	CSVERGFDTEAFF
.	TRBJ1-4	15	.	TRBV5-5	TGTGCCAGCAGCTTGGGGACGTCAACTAATGAAAAACTGTTTTTT	CASSLGTSTNEKLFF
once	TRBJ1-2	15	TRBD1	TRBV30	TGTGCCTGGAGTCTTGAAAGGACAGGGAGGTATGGCTACACCTTC	CAWSLERTGRYGYTF
few	TRBJ1-1	12	.	TRBV28	TGTGCCAGCGGATTACCGGACACTGAAGCTTTCTTT	CASGLPDTEAFF
.	TRBJ2-5	16	TRBD2	TRBV7-6	TGTGCCAGCAGCCTAAGGACTAGCGGGAGTCTTGAGACCCAGTACTTC	CASSLRTSGSLETQYF
.	TRBJ1-2	14	.	TRBV27	TGTGCCAGCAGTTTATTTGCAGGGGAAGTTCGCTACACCTTC	CASSLFAGEVRYTF
.	TRBJ2-7	12	.	TRBV14	TGTGCCAGTGGACGGACGGCCTACGAGCAGTACTTC	CASGRTAYEQYF
once	TRBJ2-2	11	.	TRBV9	TGTGCCAGCAGCGTACCCGGGGAGCTGTTTTTT	CASSVPGELFF
.	TRBJ2-1	11	.	TRBV28	TGTGCCAGCAGGCAGTACAATGAGCAGTTCTTC	CASRQYNEQFF
.	TRBJ1-5	15	TRBD1	TRBV19	TGTGCCAGTAGTACCAGGACAGGGCGGAATCAGCCCCAGCATTTT	CASSTRTGRNQPQHF
.	TRBJ1-6	15	.	TRBV6-5	TGTGCCAGCCGTCGCCTCTCCTCCTATAATTCACCCCTCCACTTT	CASRRLSSYNSPLHF
few	TRBJ2-7	11	.	TRBV29-1	TGCAGCGTTCAACAGGGTGGCGAGCAGTACTTC	CSVQQGGEQYF
.	TRBJ1-1	16	.	TRBV4-2	TGTGCCAGCAGCCAAGCCCCAGAGTCCATGAACACTGAAGCTTTCTTT	CASSQAPESMNTEAFF
.	TRBJ1-6	15	.	TRBV28	TGTGCCAGCAGTAGCGGGACACACAATAATTCACCCCTCCACTTT	CASSSGTHNNSPLHF
.	TRBJ2-2	16	TRBD1	TRBV28	TGTGCCAGCAGCCCTGGACAGGGGATCGGTACCGGGGAGCTGTTTTTT	CASSPGQGIGTGELFF
.	TRBJ2-3	15	TRBD1	TRBV18	TGTGCCAGCTCACCATCAGGGGGTGGAGCAGATACGCAGTATTTT	CASSPSGGGADTQYF
.	TRBJ1-5	14	.	TRBV13	TGTGCCAGCAGCTTTGGGGGAATCAATCAGCCCCAGCATTTT	CASSFGGINQPQHF
.	TRBJ1-6	14	.	TRBV10-3	TGTGCCATCAGCCCAGGACCCAATAATTCACCCCTCCACTTT	CAISPGPNNSPLHF
.	TRBJ2-5	15	TRBD1	TRBV18	TGTGCCAGCTCACTCAGGACAGGGCCGGGCGAGACCCAGTACTTC	CASSLRTGPGETQYF
.	TRBJ1-5	15	.	TRBV18	TGTGCCAGCTCACCATTTCAGAACGAGAATCAGCCCCAGCATTTT	CASSPFQNENQPQHF
.	TRBJ2-1	17	TRBD2	TRBV28	TGTGCCAGCAGGGTTAGCGGGCCGGGAGACTCCTACAATGAGCAGTTCTTC	CASRVSGPGDSYNEQFF
.	TRBJ2-5	14	TRBD1	TRBV18	TGTGCCAGCTCAGCCGGGACAGTCCAAGAGACCCAGTACTTC	CASSAGTVQETQYF
.	TRBJ1-4	15	TRBD1	TRBV11-2	TGTGCCAGCAGCTTCCAGGGGGCCCGCAATGAAAAACTGTTTTTT	CASSFQGARNEKLFF
.	TRBJ2-7	14	TRBD1	TRBV28	TGTGCCAGCAGTTTACGGGACAGGGAGGACGAGCAGTACTTC	CASSLRDREDEQYF